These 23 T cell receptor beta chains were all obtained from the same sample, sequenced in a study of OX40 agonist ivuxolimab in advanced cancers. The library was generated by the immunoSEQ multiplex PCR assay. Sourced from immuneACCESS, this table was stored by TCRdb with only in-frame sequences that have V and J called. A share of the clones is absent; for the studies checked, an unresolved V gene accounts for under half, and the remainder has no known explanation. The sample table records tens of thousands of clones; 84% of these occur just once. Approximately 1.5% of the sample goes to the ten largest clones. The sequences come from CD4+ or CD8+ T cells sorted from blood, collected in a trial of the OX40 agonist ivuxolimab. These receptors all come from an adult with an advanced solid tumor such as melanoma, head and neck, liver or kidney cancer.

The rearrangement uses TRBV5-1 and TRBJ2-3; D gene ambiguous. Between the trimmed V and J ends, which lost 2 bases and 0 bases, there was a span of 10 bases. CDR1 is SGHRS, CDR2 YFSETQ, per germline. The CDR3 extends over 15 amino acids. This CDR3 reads CASSFVQSSTDTQYF. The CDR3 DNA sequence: TGCGCCAGCAGCTTTGTTCAGTCTAGCACAGATACGCAGTATTTT.

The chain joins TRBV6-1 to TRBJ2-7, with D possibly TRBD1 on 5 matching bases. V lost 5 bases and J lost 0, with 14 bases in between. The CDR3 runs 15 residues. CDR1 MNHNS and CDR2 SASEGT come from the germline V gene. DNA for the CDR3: TGTGCCAGCAGTCGAGACAGTGCCCCCTCCTACGAGCAGTACTTC. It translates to CASSRDSAPSYEQYF.

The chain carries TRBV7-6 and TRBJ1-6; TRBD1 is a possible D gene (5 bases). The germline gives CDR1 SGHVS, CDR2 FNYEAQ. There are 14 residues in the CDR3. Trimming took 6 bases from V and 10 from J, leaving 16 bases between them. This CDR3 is CASSPGRGVSPLHF. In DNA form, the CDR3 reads TGTGCCAGCAGTCCCGGGAGAGGGGTCTCACCCCTCCACTTT.

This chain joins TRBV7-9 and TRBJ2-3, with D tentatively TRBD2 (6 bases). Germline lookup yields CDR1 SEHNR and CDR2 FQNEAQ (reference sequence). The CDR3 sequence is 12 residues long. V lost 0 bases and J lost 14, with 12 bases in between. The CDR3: CASSLARGAGYF. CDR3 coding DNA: TGTGCCAGCAGCTTAGCTCGCGGGGCCGGGTATTTT.

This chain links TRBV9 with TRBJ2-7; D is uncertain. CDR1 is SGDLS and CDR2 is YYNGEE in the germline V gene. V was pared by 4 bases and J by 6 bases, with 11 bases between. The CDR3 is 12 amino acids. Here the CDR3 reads CASSRASGEQYF. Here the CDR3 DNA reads TGTGCCAGCAGCCGCGCGTCGGGCGAGCAGTACTTC.

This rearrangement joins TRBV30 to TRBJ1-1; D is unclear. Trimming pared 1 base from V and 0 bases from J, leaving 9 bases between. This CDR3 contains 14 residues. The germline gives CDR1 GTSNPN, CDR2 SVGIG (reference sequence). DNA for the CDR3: TGTGCCTGGAGTGCCCAGACACTGAACACTGAAGCTTTCTTT. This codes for CAWSAQTLNTEAFF. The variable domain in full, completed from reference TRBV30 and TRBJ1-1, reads SQTIHQWPATLVQPVGSPLSLECTVEGTSNPNLYWYRQAAGRGLQLLFYSVGIGQISSEVPQNLSASRPQDRQFILSSKKLLLSDSGFYLCAWSAQTLNTEAFFGQGTRLTVV.

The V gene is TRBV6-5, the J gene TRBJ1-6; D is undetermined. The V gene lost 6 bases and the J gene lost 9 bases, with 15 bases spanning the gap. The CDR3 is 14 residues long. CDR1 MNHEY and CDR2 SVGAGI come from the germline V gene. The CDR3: CASSPGRAGSPLHF. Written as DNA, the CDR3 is TGTGCCAGCAGCCCAGGTCGGGCAGGTTCACCCCTCCACTTT.

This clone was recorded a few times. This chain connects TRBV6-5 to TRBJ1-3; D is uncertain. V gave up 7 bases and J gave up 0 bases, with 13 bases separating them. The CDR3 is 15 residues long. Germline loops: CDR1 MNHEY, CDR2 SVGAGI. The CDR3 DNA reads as TGTGCCAGCAAACCAGATGCGTTCTCTGGAAACACCATATATTTT. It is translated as CASKPDAFSGNTIYF.

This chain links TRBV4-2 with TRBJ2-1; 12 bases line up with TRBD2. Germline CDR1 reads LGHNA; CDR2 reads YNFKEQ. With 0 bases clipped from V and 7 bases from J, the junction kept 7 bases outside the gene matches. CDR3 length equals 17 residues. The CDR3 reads CASSQDSSSGGANEQFF. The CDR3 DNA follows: TGTGCCAGCAGCCAAGATTCCTCTAGCGGGGGGGCGAATGAGCAGTTCTTC.

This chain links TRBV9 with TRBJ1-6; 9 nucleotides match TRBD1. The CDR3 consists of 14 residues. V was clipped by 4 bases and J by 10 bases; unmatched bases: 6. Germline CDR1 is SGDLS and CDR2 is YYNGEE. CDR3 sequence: CASSPGQGESPLHF. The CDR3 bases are TGTGCCAGCAGCCCGGGACAGGGAGAGTCACCCCTCCACTTT. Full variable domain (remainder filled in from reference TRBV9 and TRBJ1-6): DSGVTQTPKHLITATGQRVTLRCSPRSGDLSVYWYQQSLDQGLQFLIQYYNGEERAKGNILERFSAQQFPDLHSELNLSSLELGDSALYFCASSPGQGESPLHFGNGTRLTVT.

The CDR3 loop reads CASSLASGYQETQYF. The CDR3 bases are TGTGCCAGCAGTTTAGCTAGCGGCTACCAAGAGACCCAGTACTTC. The rearrangement joins TRBV28 to TRBJ2-5; 7 bases line up with TRBD2. The V segment lost 2 bases and the J segment 0 bases; nucleotides outside the gene matches: 3. Germline loops: CDR1 MDHEN, CDR2 SYDVKM. The CDR3 is 15 amino acids.

The chain's CDR3 is CSVDRTGGYGYTF. CDR3 coding DNA: TGCAGCGTTGATCGGACAGGGGGCTATGGCTACACCTTC. The V and J genes are TRBV29-1 and TRBJ1-2, with TRBD1 identical over 10 bases. The trim removed 3 bases at V and 4 bases at J, leaving 2 bases unmatched. Germline assignment: CDR1 SQVTM and CDR2 ANQGSEA. The CDR3 length is 13 residues.

The CDR3 here is CASTPGVSYYGYTF. CDR3 nucleotides: TGCGCCAGCACCCCCGGAGTTTCATACTATGGCTACACCTTC. The chain links TRBV5-1 to TRBJ1-2; unclear D gene. CDR1 and CDR2 from the germline V gene are SGHRS and YFSETQ. The germline V and J ends were trimmed by 6 bases and 3 bases, with 15 bases remaining between them. This CDR3 has 14 amino acids. The whole variable domain, filled in from reference TRBV5-1 and TRBJ1-2, reads KAGVTQTPRYLIKTRGQQVTLSCSPISGHRSVSWYQQTPGQGLQFLFEYFSETQRNKGNFPGRFSGRQFSNSRSEMNVSTLELGDSALYLCASTPGVSYYGYTFGSGTRLTVV.

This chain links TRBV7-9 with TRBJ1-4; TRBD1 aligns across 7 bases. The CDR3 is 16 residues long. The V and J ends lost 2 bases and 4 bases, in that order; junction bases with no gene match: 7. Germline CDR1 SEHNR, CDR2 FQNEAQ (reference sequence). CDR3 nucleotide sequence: TGTGCCAGCAGCTTAACCCGGGACAGCCGTAATGAAAAACTGTTTTTT. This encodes CASSLTRDSRNEKLFF.

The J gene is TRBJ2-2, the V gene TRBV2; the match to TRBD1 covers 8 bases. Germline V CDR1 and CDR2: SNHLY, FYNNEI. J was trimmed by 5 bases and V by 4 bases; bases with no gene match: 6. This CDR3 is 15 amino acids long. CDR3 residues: CASSVVTGGTGELFF. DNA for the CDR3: TGTGCCAGCAGTGTCGTTACAGGGGGTACCGGGGAGCTGTTTTTT.

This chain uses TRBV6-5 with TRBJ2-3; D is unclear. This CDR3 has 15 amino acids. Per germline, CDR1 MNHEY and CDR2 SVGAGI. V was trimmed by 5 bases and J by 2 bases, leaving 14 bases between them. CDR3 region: CASSLTRASTDTQYF. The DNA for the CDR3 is TGTGCCAGCAGTCTGACCCGGGCTTCCACAGATACGCAGTATTTT.

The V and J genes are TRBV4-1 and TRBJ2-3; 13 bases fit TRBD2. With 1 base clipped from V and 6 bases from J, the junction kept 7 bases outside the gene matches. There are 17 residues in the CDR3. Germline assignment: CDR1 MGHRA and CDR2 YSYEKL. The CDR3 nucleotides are TGCGCCAGCAGCCAAGGAAGACTAGCGGGGGGTTTTGATACGCAGTATTTT. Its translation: CASSQGRLAGGFDTQYF.

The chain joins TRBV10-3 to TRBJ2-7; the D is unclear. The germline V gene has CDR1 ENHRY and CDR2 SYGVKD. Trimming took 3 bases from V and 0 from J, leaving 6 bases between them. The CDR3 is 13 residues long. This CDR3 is CAISEGSSYEQYF. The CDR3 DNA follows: TGTGCCATCAGTGAAGGCAGCTCCTACGAGCAGTACTTC.

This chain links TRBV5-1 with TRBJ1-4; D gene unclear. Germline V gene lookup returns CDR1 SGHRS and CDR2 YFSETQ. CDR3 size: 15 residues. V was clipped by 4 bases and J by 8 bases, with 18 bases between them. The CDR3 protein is CASSPLEGPWEKLFF. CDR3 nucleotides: TGCGCCAGCAGCCCTCTCGAGGGCCCTTGGGAAAAACTGTTTTTT. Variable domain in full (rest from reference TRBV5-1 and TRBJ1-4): KAGVTQTPRYLIKTRGQQVTLSCSPISGHRSVSWYQQTPGQGLQFLFEYFSETQRNKGNFPGRFSGRQFSNSRSEMNVSTLELGDSALYLCASSPLEGPWEKLFFGSGTQLSVL.

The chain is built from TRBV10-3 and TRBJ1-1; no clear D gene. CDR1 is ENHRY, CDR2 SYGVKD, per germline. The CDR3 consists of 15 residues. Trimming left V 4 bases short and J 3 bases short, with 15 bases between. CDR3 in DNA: TGTGCCATCAGTGCTAGGAGTGGGCTTTACACTGAAGCTTTCTTT. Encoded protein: CAISARSGLYTEAFF.

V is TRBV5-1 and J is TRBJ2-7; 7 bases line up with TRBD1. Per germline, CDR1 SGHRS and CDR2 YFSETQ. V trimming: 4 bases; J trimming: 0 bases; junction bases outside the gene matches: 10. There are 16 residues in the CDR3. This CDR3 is CASSTQTGSSSYEQYF. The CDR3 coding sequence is TGCGCCAGCAGCACCCAGACAGGGTCTAGCTCCTACGAGCAGTACTTC.

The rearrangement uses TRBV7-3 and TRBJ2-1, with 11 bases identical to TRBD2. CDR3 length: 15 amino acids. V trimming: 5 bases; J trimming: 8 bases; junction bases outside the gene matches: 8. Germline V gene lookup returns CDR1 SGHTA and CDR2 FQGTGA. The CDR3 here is CASSPSSGGYDEQFF. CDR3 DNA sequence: TGTGCCAGCAGCCCGTCTAGCGGGGGGTACGATGAGCAGTTCTTC.

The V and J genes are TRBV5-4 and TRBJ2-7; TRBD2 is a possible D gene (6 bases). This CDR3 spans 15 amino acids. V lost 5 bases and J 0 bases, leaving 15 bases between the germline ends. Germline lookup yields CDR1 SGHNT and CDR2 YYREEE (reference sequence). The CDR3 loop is CASSLGGPSSYEQYF. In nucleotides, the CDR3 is TGTGCCAGCAGTCTGGGGGGACCCAGCTCCTACGAGCAGTACTTC.